Following are 14 T cell receptor beta chains from one sample sequenced in a study of cytomegalovirus exposure and HLA in healthy donors. The table came from immunoSEQ multiplex PCR; TCRdb's copy has only in-frame clones and leaves some out. Among about 190,000 clones, about 80% were seen once, and the ten largest hold 6% to 9%. The sample consisted of PBMCs. These receptors came from a man aged 18 to 30 in good health and CMV-seropositive.

The gene calls are TRBV6-5 and TRBJ1-1; D unclear. Trimming cost V 1 base and J 3 bases, with 9 bases left between them. The CDR3 has 14 residues. From germline, CDR1 is MNHEY and CDR2 SVGAGI. The CDR3, as DNA: TGTGCCAGCAGTTACTTTGGAGTCTACACTGAAGCTTTCTTT. This translates into CASSYFGVYTEAFF.

This clone was counted between two and nine times. This sequence joins TRBV5-4 and TRBJ1-1; perhaps TRBD1 as D (5 bases). The CDR3 sequence is 15 residues long. The germline V and J ends were trimmed by 5 bases and 3 bases, with 17 bases remaining between them. Germline CDR1 is SGHNT and CDR2 is YYREEE (reference sequence). This CDR3 is CASRLWGGGYTEAFF. The CDR3 nucleotides are TGTGCCAGCAGGCTCTGGGGGGGAGGGTACACTGAAGCTTTCTTT.

The V call is TRBV6-5, the J call TRBJ2-6; D remains ambiguous. This CDR3 region has 15 residues. Per the germline V gene, CDR1 is MNHEY and CDR2 is SVGAGI. Trimming removed 7 bases at V and 4 bases at J, with 14 bases between. CDR3 in amino acids: CASTRGSTGANVLTF. CDR3 DNA: TGTGCCAGCACCAGAGGTTCTACGGGGGCCAACGTCCTGACTTTC.

The rearrangement links TRBV5-1 to TRBJ1-1, with 10 bases fitting TRBD1. CDR3 size: 16 residues. The V and J ends lost 0 bases and 9 bases, in that order; junction bases with no gene match: 11. CDR1 and CDR2 (germline): SGHRS, YFSETQ. The CDR3 coding sequence is TGCGCCAGCAGCTTGGGCGGGGACAGGGGCCCGCGTAAAGCTTTCTTT. Protein product: CASSLGGDRGPRKAFF.

This clone was seen once. The chain has TRBV28 and TRBJ2-4; TRBD2 aligns across 8 bases. V trimming: 6 bases; J trimming: 3 bases; junction bases outside the gene matches: 7. From germline, CDR1 is MDHEN and CDR2 SYDVKM. CDR3 size: 15 residues. The CDR3 nucleotides are TGTGCCAGCAGCCTTAGCGGGATGGACAAAAACATTCAGTACTTC. It encodes CASSLSGMDKNIQYF.

This CDR3 reads CAWRGLGYTF. Written as DNA, the CDR3 is TGTGCCTGGAGGGGGCTGGGCTACACCTTC. The chain is built from TRBV30 and TRBJ1-2, with a weak D call TRBD1 (5 bases). The V and J ends lost 3 bases and 8 bases respectively, with 7 bases between them. Germline CDR1 GTSNPN, CDR2 SVGIG (reference sequence). This CDR3 comprises 10 residues. The full variable domain, its missing parts supplied by reference TRBV30 and TRBJ1-2, is SQTIHQWPATLVQPVGSPLSLECTVEGTSNPNLYWYRQAAGRGLQLLFYSVGIGQISSEVPQNLSASRPQDRQFILSSKKLLLSDSGFYLCAWRGLGYTFGSGTRLTVV.

CDR3 loop: CASSDDVGLTDTQYF. CDR3 sequence (DNA): TGTGCCAGCAGCGATGACGTTGGGCTAACAGATACGCAGTATTTT. The chain is built from TRBV9 and TRBJ2-3; no clear D gene. Trimming removed 3 bases at V and 3 bases at J, with 14 bases between. This CDR3 spans 15 amino acids. CDR1 and CDR2 (germline): SGDLS, YYNGEE.

The chain couples TRBV5-1 to TRBJ1-2; no clear D gene. CDR1 and CDR2 (germline): SGHRS, YFSETQ. This CDR3 is built from 13 residues. Deletions cut 0 bases from V and 8 bases from J, with 11 bases between. DNA of the CDR3: TGCGCCAGCAGCTTGGATTCGGGCGGGGGCTACACCTTC. Translating it yields CASSLDSGGGYTF. Supplemented by reference TRBV5-1 and TRBJ1-2, the full variable domain reads KAGVTQTPRYLIKTRGQQVTLSCSPISGHRSVSWYQQTPGQGLQFLFEYFSETQRNKGNFPGRFSGRQFSNSRSEMNVSTLELGDSALYLCASSLDSGGGYTFGSGTRLTVV.

The chain employs TRBV5-1 and TRBJ2-5; 8 nucleotides align to TRBD2. This CDR3 has 15 amino acids. Germline lookup yields CDR1 SGHRS and CDR2 YFSETQ. The J segment lost 4 bases and the V segment lost 7 bases, leaving 12 bases of the junction unmatched. The CDR3 is CASHIEAGGSETQYF. The CDR3 DNA is TGCGCCAGCCATATTGAGGCGGGAGGTTCAGAGACCCAGTACTTC. The complete variable domain, with remaining parts taken from reference TRBV5-1 and TRBJ2-5, reads KAGVTQTPRYLIKTRGQQVTLSCSPISGHRSVSWYQQTPGQGLQFLFEYFSETQRNKGNFPGRFSGRQFSNSRSEMNVSTLELGDSALYLCASHIEAGGSETQYFGPGTRLLVL.

CDR3 nucleotides: TGTGCCAGTAGAGGACAGGGGGATCAGCCCCAGCATTTT. This encodes CASRGQGDQPQHF. J is TRBJ1-5 and V is TRBV19; 10 bases match TRBD1. The trim removed 6 bases at V and 5 bases at J, leaving 1 base unmatched. This CDR3 is built from 13 residues. Germline-derived CDR1 and CDR2 are LNHDA and SQIVND (reference sequence).

The genes are TRBV9 and TRBJ2-1; 11 nucleotides line up with TRBD2. The CDR3 is 14 amino acids. Germline CDR1 SGDLS, CDR2 YYNGEE. V shed 4 bases and J 6 bases; nucleotides not matched to a gene: 3. The CDR3 reads CASSSLAGVNEQFF. The CDR3 DNA follows: TGTGCCAGCAGCTCACTAGCGGGAGTCAATGAGCAGTTCTTC.

The J gene is TRBJ2-3, the V gene TRBV5-1; 11 nucleotides match TRBD2. V was clipped by 4 bases and J by 7 bases; unmatched bases: 8. This CDR3 is built from 15 residues. Germline CDR1 reads SGHRS; CDR2 reads YFSETQ. The CDR3 nucleotides read TGCGCCAGCAGCCCGACTAGCGGGGCAGGAAATACGCAGTATTTT. It is translated as CASSPTSGAGNTQYF.

This clone was seen at least ten times. The chain couples TRBV6-5 to TRBJ2-2; TRBD1 is a possible D gene (6 bases). From germline, CDR1 is MNHEY and CDR2 SVGAGI. Trimming stripped 6 bases from V and 6 bases from J, with 11 bases between. The CDR3 length is 13 residues. CDR3 amino acids: CASRQGLAGELFF. The CDR3 nucleotides read TGTGCCAGCAGACAGGGTCTGGCCGGGGAGCTGTTTTTT.

The genes are TRBV11-3 and TRBJ2-1; 10 bases are shared with TRBD2. From germline, CDR1 is SGHNT and CDR2 YENEEA. This CDR3 is built from 15 residues. The junction had 5 bases not matched to a gene; V was cut back by 5 bases and J by 4 bases. CDR3 region: CASSTLAGAYNEQFF. The CDR3 DNA follows: TGTGCCAGCAGCACTCTAGCGGGAGCATACAATGAGCAGTTCTTC.